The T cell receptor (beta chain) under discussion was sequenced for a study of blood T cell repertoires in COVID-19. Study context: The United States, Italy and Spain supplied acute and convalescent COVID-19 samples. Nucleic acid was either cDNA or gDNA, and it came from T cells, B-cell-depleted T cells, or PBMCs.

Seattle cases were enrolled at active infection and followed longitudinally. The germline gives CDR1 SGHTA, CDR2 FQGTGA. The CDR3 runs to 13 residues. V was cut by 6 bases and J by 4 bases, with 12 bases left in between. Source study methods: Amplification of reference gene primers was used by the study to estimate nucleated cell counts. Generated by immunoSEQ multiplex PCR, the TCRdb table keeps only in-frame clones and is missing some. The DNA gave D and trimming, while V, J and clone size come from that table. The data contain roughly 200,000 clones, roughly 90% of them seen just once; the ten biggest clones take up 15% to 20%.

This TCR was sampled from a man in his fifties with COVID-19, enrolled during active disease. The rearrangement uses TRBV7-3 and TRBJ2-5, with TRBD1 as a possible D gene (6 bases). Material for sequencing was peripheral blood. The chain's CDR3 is CASSQLGGETQYF. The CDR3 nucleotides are TGTGCCAGCAGTCAACTAGGGGGAGAGACCCAGTACTTC.